The clone carrying this T cell receptor (beta chain) has ten or more counts. Its antigen is still unknown. They built TCR cDNA with 5'RACE template switching, a step that put in a universal primer site and UMIs. TCRdb reprocessed the 5' RACE reads via MiXCR and lists one record per CDR3 protein. The sample has some 160,000 distinct CDR3 sequences, around 8.5% seen once. This sample is drawn from a study of T cells after yellow fever vaccination. Study-level information: With SMART-Seq v4 Ultra Low Input, the fractions containing low cell numbers were prepared. The study's findings and limits: FACS-sorted repertoires could contain abundant clonotypes contaminating from the bulk population. The study found a weaker secondary response that peaked faster, day 5 versus 15.

Between the trimmed V and J ends, which lost 6 bases and 5 bases, there was a span of 22 bases. The CDR3 consists of 17 residues. This material consisted of CD8+ T cells sorted from PBMCs, taken 45 days after the yellow fever booster vaccination. The genes are TRBV12-3 or TRBV12-4 and TRBJ1-4; D gene unclear. The sequence came from a man aged 18 to 29 who received the YFV17D yellow fever vaccine. The CDR3 reads CASSPSRDEGGNEKLFF. DNA of the CDR3: TGTGCCAGCAGCCCATCCCGCGATGAGGGAGGGAATGAAAAACTGTTTTTT.